This entry concerns a single T cell receptor (beta chain). The antigen is unknown. A read error may explain this, as a much larger clone is one base away. UMIs and a universal primer site were added when TCR cDNA was made by 5'RACE template switching. TCRdb re-called the 5' RACE reads with MiXCR, one entry per CDR3 protein. The sample carries about 68,000 distinct CDR3 sequences, less than 8.5% recorded once. This specimen belongs to a study of T cells after yellow fever vaccination. Study details: Fractions low in cell number were prepared with SMART-Seq v4 Ultra Low Input.

Germline CDR1 is MNHEY and CDR2 is SVGAGI. The CDR3 spans 17 residues. The V end was cut by 1 base, the J end by 9 bases, with 22 bases between. General study points: The booster saw the reappearance of most primary-vaccination clones (around 96% CD4, about 88% CD8). Abundant clonotypes from the bulk population could have been carried over as contaminants into FACS-sorted repertoires.

This rearrangement joins TRBV6-5 to TRBJ2-1, with D tentatively TRBD2 (5 bases). The sample here was CD8+ T cells sorted from PBMCs, taken roughly 45 days after the first yellow fever vaccination. This receptor was identified in a man between 18 and 29 years old who received the YFV17D yellow fever vaccine. The CDR3 protein is CASSYYPADKTSSEQFF. CDR3 nucleotides: TGTGCCAGCAGTTACTATCCAGCGGATAAAACAAGCAGTGAGCAGTTCTTC.